These 8 T cell receptor beta chains share one sample of origin, sequenced in a study of graft-versus-host responses after intestinal transplantation. The repertoire was sequenced with immunoSEQ multiplex PCR; TCRdb's copy has only in-frame clones and lacks some. The sample lists tens of thousands of clones, roughly 94% occurring once. The specimen comprised PBMCs, sampled 156 days after intestinal transplant. These receptors all stem from a human patient who received an intestinal transplant, so some T cells may come from the graft donor.

This chain connects TRBV4-3 to TRBJ2-7, with 11 bases aligning to TRBD2. V lost 3 bases, J lost 6 bases, and 4 bases stayed unmatched. Germline CDR1 reads LGHNA; CDR2 reads YSLEER. CDR3 length equals 14 residues. The CDR3 DNA reads TGCGCCAGCAGCCAGTTAGCGGGGGGGCCCGAGCAGTACTTC. Its protein product is CASSQLAGGPEQYF.

The V call is TRBV19, the J call TRBJ1-5; no clear D gene. Looked up from germline, CDR1 is LNHDA and CDR2 is SQIVND (reference sequence). Trimming shortened V by 3 bases and J by 10 bases, and 7 bases separated the two germline ends. This CDR3 is 11 amino acids long. The CDR3 sequence: CASSIGFPQHF. The CDR3 DNA reads as TGTGCCAGTAGTATTGGATTTCCCCAGCATTTT.

The table lists this clone with a count of one. The chain links TRBV19 to TRBJ2-4, with 8 bases matching TRBD1. Germline CDR1 is LNHDA and CDR2 is SQIVND (reference sequence). V shed 3 bases, J shed 12 bases, and the junction held 7 bases outside the gene matches. The CDR3 runs 13 residues. The CDR3 here is CASSITGGHGQYF. CDR3 in DNA: TGTGCCAGTAGTATCACAGGGGGACACGGTCAGTACTTC.

The rearrangement uses TRBV9 and TRBJ2-3; D remains ambiguous. Deletions cut 7 bases from V and 6 bases from J, with 15 bases between. CDR1 is SGDLS and CDR2 is YYNGEE in the germline V gene. This CDR3 is 13 amino acids long. For the CDR3, the DNA is TGTGCCAGCTGTTCTTACGACTGGGATACGCAGTATTTT. This translates into CASCSYDWDTQYF.

V and J are TRBV4-1 and TRBJ2-7; maybe TRBD1 (5 bases). Trimming shortened V by 1 base and J by 5 bases, and 15 bases separated the two germline ends. The CDR3 runs to 15 residues. Germline V gene sequence: CDR1 MGHRA, CDR2 YSYEKL. DNA for the CDR3: TGCGCCAGCAGCCAAGTCGCCGGACAAGTCGACGAGCAGTACTTC. This translates into CASSQVAGQVDEQYF.

The chain carries TRBV9 and TRBJ2-2; a weak D match, TRBD2 (6 bases). The CDR3 has 13 residues. Germline CDR1 reads SGDLS; CDR2 reads YYNGEE. V was cut by 0 bases and J by 7 bases, with 7 bases left in between. CDR3 region: CASSVGGNGELFF. The CDR3 coding sequence is TGTGCCAGCAGCGTAGGCGGGAACGGGGAGCTGTTTTTT.

The chain joins TRBV6-4 to TRBJ2-1, with 9 positions matching TRBD1. With 7 bases clipped from V and 3 bases from J, the junction kept 7 bases outside the gene matches. Germline V gene sequence: CDR1 MRHNA, CDR2 SNTAGT. The CDR3 is 15 amino acids. CDR3 region: CASKAGTGFYNEQFF. CDR3 in DNA: TGTGCCAGCAAAGCCGGGACAGGGTTCTACAATGAGCAGTTCTTC.

The chain joins TRBV11-2 to TRBJ2-3; the match to TRBD1 covers 8 bases. Germline values: CDR1 SGHAT, CDR2 FQNNGV. This CDR3 has 18 residues. The ends lost 2 bases at V and 4 bases at J; junction bases unmatched: 14. This chain's CDR3 is CASSLTSGTGLDADTQYF. Here the CDR3 DNA reads TGTGCCAGCAGCTTAACCTCTGGGACAGGACTGGACGCAGATACGCAGTATTTT.